The sequence of this TCR beta chain was determined in a study of blood T cell repertoires in COVID-19 (dated by TCRdb to 2019 to 2021). Study-level background: The collaborator samples originated in the United States, Italy and Spain and spanned the acute and convalescent phases of COVID-19. The material from the prospective study consisted of cDNA or gDNA derived from T cells, B-cell-depleted T cells, or PBMCs. Subjects who had been exposed to COVID-19, were actively infected with it, or had recovered from it provided the deeply sampled blood TCRbeta repertoires that made up the dataset. The repertoires were released in a freely available public database meant as a resource for research on the immune response to SARS-CoV-2. Samples were obtained from the ongoing ImmuneRACE study (first 160 participants) and from over a thousand subjects provided by 6 global collaborators. Sample metadata almost always included a de-identified subject ID, COVID-19 status, age in years and sex. Where available, HLA class I and class II types were taken from metadata supplied by the sample provider and were not determined by assay-based typing. Paper-wide results and their limitations: How much clinical and demographic metadata was included differed by source and by participant, and the metadata was provided uncurated.

Clipping removes 5 bases from V and 12 bases from J, with 12 as the unmatched junction base count. From cysteine to phenylalanine, the CDR3 is 13 amino acids long. Kept here is only the CDR3 DNA, which spans 39 bases and is read in frame from base 1. The germline V gene (reference sequence) yields MNHNY for CDR1 and SVGAGI for CDR2. The immunoSEQ Assay, a bias-controlled multiplex PCR, was used to amplify TCRbeta CDR3 regions from genomic DNA. Per the authors' processing: The number of nucleated cells in each sample was estimated from the amplification of reference gene primers within the assay. Sequence reads were collapsed and filtered to measure the absolute abundance of every unique TCRbeta CDR3 rearrangement. For each sample, productive Simpson clonality was calculated as the square root of Simpson's diversity index across productive rearrangements. Held by TCRdb, this immuneACCESS table contains in-frame sequences only and omits some clones. Under half of the omission traces to an unresolved V gene where checked; the cause of the rest is unknown. That table furnishes V, J and clone size, whereas the DNA furnished D and trimming. The sample table contains 300,000 to 350,000 clones; only one count was recorded for around 90% of them. Jointly, the top ten make up around 0.93% of the sample.

At one collaborating source in Seattle, patients were enrolled during active infection and were followed longitudinally through the course of disease. Each collaborating institution followed its own protocols to collect whole blood in K2EDTA tubes. For TCRbeta analysis, collaborator samples were shipped as frozen whole blood, as isolated PBMCs, or as DNA extracted from either sample type. As concerns this clone: Its antigen is currently not known. Per-nucleotide qualities are absent, and no much larger clonotype sits a single base away.

The chain couples TRBV6-6 to TRBJ1-1, with 7 middle bases fitting TRBD1. The TCR sequence derives from a woman aged 35 to 49 with COVID-19, enrolled during active disease. Sequencing was done on a sample of peripheral blood. For the CDR3, the sequence is CASSLSRGQSSFF. The nucleotide sequence reads TGTGCCAGCAGTCTATCCCGGGGACAGTCGTCTTTCTTT.